A single sample gave rise to the 5 T cell receptor beta chains below, sequenced in a study of cytomegalovirus exposure and HLA in healthy donors. PCR primers comprised 60 Vbeta and 13 Jbeta primers. TCRdb's table, derived via immunoSEQ multiplex PCR, lists solely in-frame clones and lacks some. The data show some 160,000 clones, 70% to 85% seen once. The sequenced sample was PBMCs. The receptors were gathered from a male donor in good health and CMV-seronegative.

The chain links TRBV19 to TRBJ1-4, with TRBD1 matching 9 bases. With 4 bases clipped from V and 8 bases from J, the junction kept 11 bases outside the gene matches. CDR3 size: 16 residues. Germline loops: CDR1 LNHDA, CDR2 SQIVND (reference sequence). CDR3 nucleotides: TGTGCCAGTAGTACCACCTCGGGACAGGGCCGAGAAAAACTGTTTTTT. Translated: CASSTTSGQGREKLFF.

The chain recombines TRBV4-1 with TRBJ2-4; TRBD2 agrees at 7 bases. The CDR3 length is 17 residues. CDR1 and CDR2 (germline): MGHRA, YSYEKL. The ends lost 0 bases at V and 3 bases at J; junction bases unmatched: 8. Written as DNA, the CDR3 is TGCGCCAGCAGCCAAGATGTGGCGGCTAGCGGCAAAAACATTCAGTACTTC. The encoded protein is CASSQDVAASGKNIQYF.

This clone has a single count. V gene TRBV4-2 combines with J gene TRBJ2-1; D not resolved. CDR1 and CDR2 (germline): LGHNA, YNFKEQ. Trimming left V 4 bases short and J 7 bases short, with 11 bases between. The CDR3 has 13 amino acids. DNA for the CDR3: TGTGCCAGCAGCCTGCCATCGCGGAATGAGCAGTTCTTC. Amino acids: CASSLPSRNEQFF.

The chain is built from TRBV7-2 and TRBJ2-5; TRBD2 matches at 8 bases. J gave up 5 bases and V 1 base, and 6 bases lay outside the gene matches. Germline V gene data show CDR1 as SGHTA and CDR2 as FQGNSA. This CDR3 spans 15 amino acids. The CDR3 bases are TGTGCCAGCAGCTTAGGAGGTAGCGGGGATGAGACCCAGTACTTC. Encoded protein: CASSLGGSGDETQYF.

The table lists this clone with a count of one. V gene TRBV2 combines with J gene TRBJ2-3; D is uncertain. Germline CDR1 and CDR2: SNHLY and FYNNEI. This CDR3 has 16 amino acids. V was trimmed by 1 base and J by 2 bases, leaving 13 bases between them. CDR3 residues: CASSEGDSLFTDTQYF. The CDR3 region has the DNA TGTGCCAGCAGTGAAGGAGACTCCCTTTTCACAGATACGCAGTATTTT.